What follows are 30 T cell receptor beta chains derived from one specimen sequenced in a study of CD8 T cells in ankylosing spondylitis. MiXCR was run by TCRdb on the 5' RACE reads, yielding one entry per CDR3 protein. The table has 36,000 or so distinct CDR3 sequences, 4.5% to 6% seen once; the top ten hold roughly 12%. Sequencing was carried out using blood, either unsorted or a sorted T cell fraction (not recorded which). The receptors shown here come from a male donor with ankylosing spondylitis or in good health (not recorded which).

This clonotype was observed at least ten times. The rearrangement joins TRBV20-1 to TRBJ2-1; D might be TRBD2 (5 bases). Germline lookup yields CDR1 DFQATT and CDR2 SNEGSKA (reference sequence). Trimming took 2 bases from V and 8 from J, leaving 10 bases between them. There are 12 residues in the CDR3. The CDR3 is CSARTGYDEQFF. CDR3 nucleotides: TGCAGTGCTAGAACGGGGTACGATGAGCAGTTCTTC.

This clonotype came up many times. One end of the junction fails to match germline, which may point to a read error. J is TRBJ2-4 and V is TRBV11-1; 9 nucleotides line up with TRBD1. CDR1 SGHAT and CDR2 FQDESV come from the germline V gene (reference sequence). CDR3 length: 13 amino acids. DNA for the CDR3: TGTGCCAGCAGCTCGGACAGGGGAAACAATCAGTACTTC. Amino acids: CASSSDRGNNQYF.

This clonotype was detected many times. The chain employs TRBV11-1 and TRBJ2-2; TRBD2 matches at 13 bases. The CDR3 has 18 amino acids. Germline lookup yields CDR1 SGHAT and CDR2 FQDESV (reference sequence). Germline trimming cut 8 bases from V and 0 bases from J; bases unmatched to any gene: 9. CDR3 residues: CASPGLAGERANTGELFF. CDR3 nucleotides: TGTGCCAGCCCAGGACTAGCGGGAGAGAGAGCGAACACCGGGGAGCTGTTTTTT.

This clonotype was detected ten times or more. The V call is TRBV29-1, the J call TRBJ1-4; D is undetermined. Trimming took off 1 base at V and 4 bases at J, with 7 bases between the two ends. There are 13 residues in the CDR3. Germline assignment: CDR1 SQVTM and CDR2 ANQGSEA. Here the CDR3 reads CSVEADGNEKLFF. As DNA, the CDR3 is TGCAGCGTTGAAGCGGACGGTAATGAAAAACTGTTTTTT.

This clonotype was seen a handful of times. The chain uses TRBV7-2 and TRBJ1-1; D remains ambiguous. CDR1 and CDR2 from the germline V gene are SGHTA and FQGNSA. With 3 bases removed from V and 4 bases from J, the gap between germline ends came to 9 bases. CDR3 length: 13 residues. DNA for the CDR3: TGTGCCAGCAGCTTGACCGCGATCACTGAAGCTTTCTTT. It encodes CASSLTAITEAFF. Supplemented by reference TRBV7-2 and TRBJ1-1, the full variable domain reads GAGVSQSPSNKVTEKGKDVELRCDPISGHTALYWYRQSLGQGLEFLIYFQGNSAPDKSGLPSDRFSAERTGGSVSTLTIQRTQQEDSAVYLCASSLTAITEAFFGQGTRLTVV.

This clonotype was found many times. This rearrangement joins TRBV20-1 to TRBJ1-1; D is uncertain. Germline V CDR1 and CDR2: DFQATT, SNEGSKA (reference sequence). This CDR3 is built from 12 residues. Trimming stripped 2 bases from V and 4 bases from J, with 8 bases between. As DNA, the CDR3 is TGCAGTGCTAGAAAGATAGGCACTGAAGCTTTCTTT. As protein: CSARKIGTEAFF.

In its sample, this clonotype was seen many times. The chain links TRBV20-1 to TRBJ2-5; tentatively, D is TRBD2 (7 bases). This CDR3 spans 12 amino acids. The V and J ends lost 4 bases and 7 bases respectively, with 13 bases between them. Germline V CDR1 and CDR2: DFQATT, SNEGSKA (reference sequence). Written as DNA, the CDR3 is TGCAGTGCTACGGGGGGCGAGGGGACCCAGTACTTC. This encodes CSATGGEGTQYF.

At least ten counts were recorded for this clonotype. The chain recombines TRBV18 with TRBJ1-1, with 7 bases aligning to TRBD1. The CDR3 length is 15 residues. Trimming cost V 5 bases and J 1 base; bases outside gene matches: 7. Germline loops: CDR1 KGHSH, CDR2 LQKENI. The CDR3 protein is CASSSKGGWNTEAFF. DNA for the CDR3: TGTGCCAGCTCATCGAAAGGGGGCTGGAACACTGAAGCTTTCTTT.

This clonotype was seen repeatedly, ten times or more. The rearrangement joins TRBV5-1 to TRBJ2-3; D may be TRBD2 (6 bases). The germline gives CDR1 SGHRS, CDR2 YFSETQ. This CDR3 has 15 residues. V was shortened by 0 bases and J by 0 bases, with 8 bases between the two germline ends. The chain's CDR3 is CASSLEGTSTDTQYF. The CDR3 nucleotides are TGCGCCAGCAGCTTGGAGGGGACTAGCACAGATACGCAGTATTTT.

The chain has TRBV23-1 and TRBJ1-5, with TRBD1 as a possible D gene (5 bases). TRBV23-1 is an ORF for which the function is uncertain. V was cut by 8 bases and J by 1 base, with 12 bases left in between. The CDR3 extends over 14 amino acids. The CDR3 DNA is TGCGCCAGCGCCGGGGGGGTGAGCAATCAGCCCCAGCATTTT. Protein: CASAGGVSNQPQHF.

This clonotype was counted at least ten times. The CDR3 spells CASSPPGRGLFF. CDR3 nucleotide sequence: TGTGCCAGCAGTCCCCCGGGGCGAGGACTGTTTTTT. The V and J genes are TRBV28 and TRBJ1-4; a possible D gene is TRBD1 (5 bases). Germline CDR1 and CDR2: MDHEN and SYDVKM. Between the trimmed V and J ends, which lost 5 bases and 13 bases, there was a span of 14 bases. This CDR3 has 12 amino acids.

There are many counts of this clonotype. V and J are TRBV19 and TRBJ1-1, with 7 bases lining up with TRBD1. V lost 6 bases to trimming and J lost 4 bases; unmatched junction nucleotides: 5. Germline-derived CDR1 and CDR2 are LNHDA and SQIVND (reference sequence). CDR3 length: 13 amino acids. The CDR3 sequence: CASRLRGLTEAFF. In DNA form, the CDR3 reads TGTGCCAGTAGGTTGAGGGGGCTCACTGAAGCTTTCTTT. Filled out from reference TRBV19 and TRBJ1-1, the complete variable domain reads DGGITQSPKYLFRKEGQNVTLSCEQNLNHDAMYWYRQDPGQGLRLIYYSQIVNDFQKGDIAEGYSVSREKKESFPLTVTSAQKNPTAFYLCASRLRGLTEAFFGQGTRLTVV.

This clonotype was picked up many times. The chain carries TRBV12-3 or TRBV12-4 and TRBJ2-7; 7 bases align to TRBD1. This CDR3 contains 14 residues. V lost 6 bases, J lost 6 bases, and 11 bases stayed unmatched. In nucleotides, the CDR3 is TGTGCCAGCAGAAAAACAGGGGTAAGAAGCGAGCAGTACTTC. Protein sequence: CASRKTGVRSEQYF.

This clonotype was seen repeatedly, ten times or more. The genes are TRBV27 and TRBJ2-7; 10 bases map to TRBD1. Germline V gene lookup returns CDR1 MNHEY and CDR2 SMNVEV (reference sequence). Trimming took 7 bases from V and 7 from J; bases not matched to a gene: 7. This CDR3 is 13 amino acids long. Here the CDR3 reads CASTRQGAREQYF. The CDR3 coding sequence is TGTGCCAGCACCCGACAGGGGGCAAGGGAGCAGTACTTC.

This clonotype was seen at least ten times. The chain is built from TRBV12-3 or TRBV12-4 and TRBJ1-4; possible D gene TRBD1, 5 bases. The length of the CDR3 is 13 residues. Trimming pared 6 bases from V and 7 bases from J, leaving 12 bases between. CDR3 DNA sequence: TGTGCCAGCAGCCTTGCGGGGGGTGAAAAACTGTTTTTT. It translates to CASSLAGGEKLFF.

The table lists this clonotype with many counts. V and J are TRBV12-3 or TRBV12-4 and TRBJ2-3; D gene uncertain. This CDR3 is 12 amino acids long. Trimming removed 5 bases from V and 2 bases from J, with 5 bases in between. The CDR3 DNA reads TGTGCCAGCAGTCCCTTCACAGATACGCAGTATTTT. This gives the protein CASSPFTDTQYF.

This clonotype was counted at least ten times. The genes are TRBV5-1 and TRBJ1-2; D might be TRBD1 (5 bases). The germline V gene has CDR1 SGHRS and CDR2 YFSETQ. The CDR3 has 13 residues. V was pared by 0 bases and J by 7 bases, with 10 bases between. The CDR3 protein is CASSLAGGGGYTF. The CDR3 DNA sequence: TGCGCCAGCAGCTTGGCCGGGGGAGGTGGCTACACCTTC.

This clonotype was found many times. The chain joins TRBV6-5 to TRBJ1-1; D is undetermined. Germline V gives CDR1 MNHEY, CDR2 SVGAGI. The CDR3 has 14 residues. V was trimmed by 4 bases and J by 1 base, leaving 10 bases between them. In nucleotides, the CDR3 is TGTGCCAGCAGTTTTCCGGAGGGGAACACTGAAGCTTTCTTT. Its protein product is CASSFPEGNTEAFF.

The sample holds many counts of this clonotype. DNA for the CDR3: TGTGCCATCAGTGGTATGCAGGGTACGAATGAAAAACTGTTTTTT. Translation gives CAISGMQGTNEKLFF. V is TRBV10-3 and J is TRBJ1-4; perhaps TRBD1 as D (5 bases). Trimming left V 4 bases short and J 5 bases short, with 14 bases between. Germline values: CDR1 ENHRY, CDR2 SYGVKD. The CDR3 runs 15 residues.

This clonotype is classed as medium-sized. The CDR3: CSVSASSYEQYF. CDR3 nucleotide sequence: TGCAGCGTTTCCGCTAGCTCCTACGAGCAGTACTTC. This chain connects TRBV29-1 to TRBJ2-7; D gene unclear. The CDR3 totals 12 residues. Germline V gene sequence: CDR1 SQVTM, CDR2 ANQGSEA. V was cut by 5 bases and J by 0 bases, with 8 bases left in between.

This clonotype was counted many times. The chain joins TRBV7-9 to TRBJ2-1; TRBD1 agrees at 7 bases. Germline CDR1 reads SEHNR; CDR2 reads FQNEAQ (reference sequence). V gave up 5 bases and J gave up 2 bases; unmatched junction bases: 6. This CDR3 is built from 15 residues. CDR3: CASSRDRATYNEQFF. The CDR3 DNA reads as TGTGCCAGCAGCCGTGACAGGGCCACCTACAATGAGCAGTTCTTC.

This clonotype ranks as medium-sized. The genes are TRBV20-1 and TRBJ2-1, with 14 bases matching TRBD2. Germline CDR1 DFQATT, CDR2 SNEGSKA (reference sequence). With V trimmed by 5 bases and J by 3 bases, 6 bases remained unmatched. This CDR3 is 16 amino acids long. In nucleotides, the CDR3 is TGCAGTGCTCCCGGGACTAGCGGGGGTTACTACAATGAGCAGTTCTTC. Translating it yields CSAPGTSGGYYNEQFF.

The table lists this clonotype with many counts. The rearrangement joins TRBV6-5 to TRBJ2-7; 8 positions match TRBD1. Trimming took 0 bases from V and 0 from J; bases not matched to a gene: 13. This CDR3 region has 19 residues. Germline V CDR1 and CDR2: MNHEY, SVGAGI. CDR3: CASSYSLNTGTGSSYEQYF. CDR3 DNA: TGTGCCAGCAGTTACTCGCTGAACACCGGGACAGGTTCCTCCTACGAGCAGTACTTC.

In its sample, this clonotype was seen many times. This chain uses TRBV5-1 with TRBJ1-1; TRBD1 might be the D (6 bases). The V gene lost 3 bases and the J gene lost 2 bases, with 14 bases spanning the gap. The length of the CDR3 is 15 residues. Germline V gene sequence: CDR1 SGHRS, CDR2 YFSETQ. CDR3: CASSSPGDPNTEAFF. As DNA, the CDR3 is TGCGCCAGCAGCTCGCCAGGGGACCCAAACACTGAAGCTTTCTTT. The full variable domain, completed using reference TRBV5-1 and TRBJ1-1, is KAGVTQTPRYLIKTRGQQVTLSCSPISGHRSVSWYQQTPGQGLQFLFEYFSETQRNKGNFPGRFSGRQFSNSRSEMNVSTLELGDSALYLCASSSPGDPNTEAFFGQGTRLTVV.

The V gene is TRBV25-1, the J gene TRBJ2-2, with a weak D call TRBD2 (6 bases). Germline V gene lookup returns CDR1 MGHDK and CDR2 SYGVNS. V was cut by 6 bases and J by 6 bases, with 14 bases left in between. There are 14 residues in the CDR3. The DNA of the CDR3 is TGTGCCAGCAGACCGACTAGATGGGCCGGGGAGCTGTTTTTT. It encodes CASRPTRWAGELFF.

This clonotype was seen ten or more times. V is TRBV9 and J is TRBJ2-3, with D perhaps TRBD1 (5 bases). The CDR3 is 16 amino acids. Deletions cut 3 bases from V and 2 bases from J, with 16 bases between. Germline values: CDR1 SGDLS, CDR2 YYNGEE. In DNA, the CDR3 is TGTGCCAGCAGCGCAGCAGGGCGTGCCCACACAGATACGCAGTATTTT. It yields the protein CASSAAGRAHTDTQYF. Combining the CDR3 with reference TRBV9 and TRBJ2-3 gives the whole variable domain DSGVTQTPKHLITATGQRVTLRCSPRSGDLSVYWYQQSLDQGLQFLIQYYNGEERAKGNILERFSAQQFPDLHSELNLSSLELGDSALYFCASSAAGRAHTDTQYFGPGTRLTVL.

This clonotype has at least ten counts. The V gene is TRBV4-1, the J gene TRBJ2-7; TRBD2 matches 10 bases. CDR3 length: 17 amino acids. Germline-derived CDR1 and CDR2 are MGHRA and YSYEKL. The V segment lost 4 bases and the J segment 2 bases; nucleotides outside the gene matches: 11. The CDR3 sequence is CASSLGLAPITTYEQYF. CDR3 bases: TGCGCCAGCAGCCTGGGACTAGCGCCCATCACTACCTACGAGCAGTACTTC.

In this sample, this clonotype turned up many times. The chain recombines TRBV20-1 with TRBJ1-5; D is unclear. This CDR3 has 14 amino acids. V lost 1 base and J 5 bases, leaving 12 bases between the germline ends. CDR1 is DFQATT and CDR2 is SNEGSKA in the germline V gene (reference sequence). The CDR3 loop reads CSARVPGFYQPQHF. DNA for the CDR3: TGCAGTGCTAGAGTCCCGGGATTCTATCAGCCCCAGCATTTT.

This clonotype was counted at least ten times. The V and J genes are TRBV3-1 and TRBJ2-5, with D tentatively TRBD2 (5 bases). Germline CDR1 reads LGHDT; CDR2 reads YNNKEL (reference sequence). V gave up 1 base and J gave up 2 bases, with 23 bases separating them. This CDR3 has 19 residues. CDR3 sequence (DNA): TGTGCCAGCAGCCAAGTAAGGAGTATGCTAGCAGCCGAGCAAGAGACCCAGTACTTC. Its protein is CASSQVRSMLAAEQETQYF.

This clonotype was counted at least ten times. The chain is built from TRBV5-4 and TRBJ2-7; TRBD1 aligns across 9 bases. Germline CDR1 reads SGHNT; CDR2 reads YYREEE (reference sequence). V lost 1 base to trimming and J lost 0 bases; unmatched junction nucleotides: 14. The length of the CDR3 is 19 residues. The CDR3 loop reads CASSLLVGTGILSSYEQYF. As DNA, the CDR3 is TGTGCCAGCAGCTTGTTGGTCGGGACAGGGATATTGAGCTCCTACGAGCAGTACTTC.